This T cell receptor (beta chain) was sequenced for a study of blood T cell repertoires in COVID-19. In the study's own analysis: Amplification with reference gene primers provided the estimates of nucleated cell counts. Only in-frame clones appear in the TCRdb table, and some are missing; sequencing was by immunoSEQ multiplex PCR. Clone size and V and J calls were adopted from that table, with D and trimming inferred from the DNA. The table has roughly 59,000 clones, about 86% seen once; the top ten hold 6.3%. Germline CDR1 SGHRS, CDR2 YFSETQ. CDR3 length: 14 amino acids. V lost 7 bases, J lost 4 bases, and 15 bases lay in between.

The clonotype was recovered from a human donor in a cohort sampled during active COVID-19. Sequenced sample: peripheral blood. The chain employs TRBV5-1 and TRBJ2-1, with D possibly matching TRBD2 (5 bases). The CDR3 loop reads CASGGGGFYNEQFF. CDR3 DNA: TGCGCCAGCGGCGGCGGAGGCTTTTACAATGAGCAGTTCTTC.